This paragraph reports one TCR beta chain. This sample is part of a study of OX40 agonist ivuxolimab in advanced cancers. Study overall: Ivuxolimab, which patients received intravenously every 2 weeks, was dosed at 0.01 to 10 mg/kg. Melanoma, hepatocellular carcinoma, head and neck or renal cell cancer occurred in dose-escalation patients.

CDR3 length equals 15 residues. With 4 bases clipped from V and 4 bases from J, the junction kept 12 bases outside the gene matches. Germline V CDR1 and CDR2: GTSNPN, SVGIG (reference sequence). People who had autoimmune disease history or systemic immunosuppression were excluded. The table came from immunoSEQ multiplex PCR; TCRdb's copy has only in-frame clones and leaves some out. Found here are tens of thousands of clones, around 90% of them singletons; the top ten hold approximately 10%. The chain employs TRBV30 and TRBJ1-1, with TRBD1 identical over 7 bases. The origin of this receptor is an adult with an advanced solid tumor such as melanoma, head and neck, liver or kidney cancer. This specimen was CD4+ or CD8+ T cells sorted from blood, taken in a trial of the OX40 agonist ivuxolimab. The CDR3 region is CAWTFRQGMGTEAFF. In DNA, the CDR3 is TGTGCCTGGACCTTCCGACAGGGTATGGGCACTGAAGCTTTCTTT.